This TCR beta chain emerged from a study of memory CD4+ T cells and cytomegalovirus serostatus. The protocol was immunoSEQ multiplex PCR, while the TCRdb copy is restricted to in-frame clones and leaves out a portion. The repertoire holds fewer than 40,000 clones, 79% seen once, with 5.3% in the top ten. The length of the CDR3 is 13 residues. CDR1 and CDR2 (germline): SNHLY, FYNNEI. Trimming left V 6 bases short and J 0 bases short, with 8 bases between. Single viable CD3+CD4+CD8-CD45RO+ cells were sorted as the memory CD4+ T cells. CD4+ T cells were isolated by positive magnetic selection. This clonotype was obtained from an adult in good health and CMV-seropositive. The chain combines TRBV2 with TRBJ1-1; D not resolved. The sequenced sample was memory CD4+ T cells from blood. This chain's CDR3 is CASRGRLNTEAFF. The CDR3 DNA is TGTGCCAGCAGGGGAAGACTGAACACTGAAGCTTTCTTT.